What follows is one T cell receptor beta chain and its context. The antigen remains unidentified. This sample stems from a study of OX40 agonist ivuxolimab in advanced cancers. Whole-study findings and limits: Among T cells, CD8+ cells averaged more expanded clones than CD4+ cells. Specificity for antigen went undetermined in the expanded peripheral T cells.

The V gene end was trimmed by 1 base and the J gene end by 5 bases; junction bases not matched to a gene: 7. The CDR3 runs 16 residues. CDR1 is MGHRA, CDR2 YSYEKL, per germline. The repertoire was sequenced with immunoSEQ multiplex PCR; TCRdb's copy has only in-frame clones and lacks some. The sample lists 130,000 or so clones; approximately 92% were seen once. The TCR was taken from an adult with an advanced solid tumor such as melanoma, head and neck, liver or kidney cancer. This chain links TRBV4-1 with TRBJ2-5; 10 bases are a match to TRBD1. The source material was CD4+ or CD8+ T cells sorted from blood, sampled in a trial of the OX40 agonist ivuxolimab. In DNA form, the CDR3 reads TGCGCCAGCAGCCAAGTAGGGACAGGGGAGGATGAGACCCAGTACTTC. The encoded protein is CASSQVGTGEDETQYF.